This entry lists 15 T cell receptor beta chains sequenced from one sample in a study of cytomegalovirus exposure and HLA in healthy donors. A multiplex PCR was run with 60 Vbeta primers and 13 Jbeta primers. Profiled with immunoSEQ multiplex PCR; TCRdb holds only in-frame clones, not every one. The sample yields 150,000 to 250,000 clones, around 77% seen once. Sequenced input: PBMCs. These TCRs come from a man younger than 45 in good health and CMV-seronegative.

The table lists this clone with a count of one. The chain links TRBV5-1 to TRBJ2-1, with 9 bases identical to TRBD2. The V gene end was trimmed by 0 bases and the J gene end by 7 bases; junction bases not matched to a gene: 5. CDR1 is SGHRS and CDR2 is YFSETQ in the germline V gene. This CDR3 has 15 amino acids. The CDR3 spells CASSLGLAAPNEQFF. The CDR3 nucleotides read TGCGCCAGCAGCTTGGGACTAGCGGCGCCGAATGAGCAGTTCTTC.

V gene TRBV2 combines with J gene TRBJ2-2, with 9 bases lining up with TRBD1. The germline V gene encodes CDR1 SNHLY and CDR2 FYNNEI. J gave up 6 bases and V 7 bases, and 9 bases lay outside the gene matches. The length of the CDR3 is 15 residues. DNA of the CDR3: TGTGCCAGCAAGCACGGACAGGGGTGGTCCGGGGAGCTGTTTTTT. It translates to CASKHGQGWSGELFF.

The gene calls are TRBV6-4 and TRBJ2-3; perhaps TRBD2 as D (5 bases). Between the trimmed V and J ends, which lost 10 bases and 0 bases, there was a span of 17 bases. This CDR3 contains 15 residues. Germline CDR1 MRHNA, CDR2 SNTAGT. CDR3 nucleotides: TGTGCCACCGCTTGGCGGGCGACTAGCACAGATACGCAGTATTTT. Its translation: CATAWRATSTDTQYF.

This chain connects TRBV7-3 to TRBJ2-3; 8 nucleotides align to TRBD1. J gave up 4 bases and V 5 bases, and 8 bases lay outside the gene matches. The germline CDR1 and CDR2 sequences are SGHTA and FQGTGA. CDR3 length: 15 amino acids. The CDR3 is CASSGGRGLADTQYF. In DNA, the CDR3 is TGTGCCAGCAGCGGGGGCAGGGGGCTAGCAGATACGCAGTATTTT.

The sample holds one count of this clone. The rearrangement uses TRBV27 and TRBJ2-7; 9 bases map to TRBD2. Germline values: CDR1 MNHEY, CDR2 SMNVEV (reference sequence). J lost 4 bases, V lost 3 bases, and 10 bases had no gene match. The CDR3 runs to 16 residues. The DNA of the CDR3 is TGTGCCAGCAGTTTGATGATGACTAGCGGATTATACGAGCAGTACTTC. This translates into CASSLMMTSGLYEQYF.

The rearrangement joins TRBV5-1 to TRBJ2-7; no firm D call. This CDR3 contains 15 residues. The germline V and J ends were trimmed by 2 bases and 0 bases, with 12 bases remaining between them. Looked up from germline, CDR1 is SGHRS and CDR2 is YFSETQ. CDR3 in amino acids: CASSLGDKSSYEQYF. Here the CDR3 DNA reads TGCGCCAGCAGCTTAGGAGATAAAAGCTCCTACGAGCAGTACTTC. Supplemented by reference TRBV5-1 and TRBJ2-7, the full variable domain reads KAGVTQTPRYLIKTRGQQVTLSCSPISGHRSVSWYQQTPGQGLQFLFEYFSETQRNKGNFPGRFSGRQFSNSRSEMNVSTLELGDSALYLCASSLGDKSSYEQYFGPGTRLTVT.

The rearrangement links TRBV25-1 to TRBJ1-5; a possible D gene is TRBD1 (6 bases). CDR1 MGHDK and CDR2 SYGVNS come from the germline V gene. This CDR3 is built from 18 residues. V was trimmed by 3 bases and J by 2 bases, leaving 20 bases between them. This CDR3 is CASSDRTEGGVRNQPQHF. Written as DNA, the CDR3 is TGTGCCAGCAGTGATCGGACGGAAGGGGGTGTCCGCAATCAGCCCCAGCATTTT.

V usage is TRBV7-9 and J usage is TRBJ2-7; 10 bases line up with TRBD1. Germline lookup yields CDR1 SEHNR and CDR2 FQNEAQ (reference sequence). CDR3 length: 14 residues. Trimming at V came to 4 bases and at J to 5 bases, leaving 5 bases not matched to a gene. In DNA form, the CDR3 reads TGTGCCAGCAGCTCCCGGACAGGGGGAGACGAGCAGTACTTC. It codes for CASSSRTGGDEQYF.

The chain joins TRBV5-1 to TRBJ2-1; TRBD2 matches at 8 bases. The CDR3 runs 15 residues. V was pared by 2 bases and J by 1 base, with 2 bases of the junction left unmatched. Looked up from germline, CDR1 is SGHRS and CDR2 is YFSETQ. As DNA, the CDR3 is TGCGCCAGCAGCTTACTAGCGGAATCCTACAATGAGCAGTTCTTC. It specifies CASSLLAESYNEQFF.

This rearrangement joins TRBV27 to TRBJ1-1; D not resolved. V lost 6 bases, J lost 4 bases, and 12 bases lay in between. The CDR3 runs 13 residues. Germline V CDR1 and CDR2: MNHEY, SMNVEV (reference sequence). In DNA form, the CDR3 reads TGTGCCAGCAGGGCAGGTTTTTCCACTGAAGCTTTCTTT. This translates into CASRAGFSTEAFF.

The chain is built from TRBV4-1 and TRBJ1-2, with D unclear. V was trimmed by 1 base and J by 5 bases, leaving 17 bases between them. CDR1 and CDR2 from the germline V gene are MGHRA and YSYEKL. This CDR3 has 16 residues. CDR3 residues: CASSQVWAGDRYGYTF. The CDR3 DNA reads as TGCGCCAGCAGCCAAGTCTGGGCAGGTGATCGATATGGCTACACCTTC.

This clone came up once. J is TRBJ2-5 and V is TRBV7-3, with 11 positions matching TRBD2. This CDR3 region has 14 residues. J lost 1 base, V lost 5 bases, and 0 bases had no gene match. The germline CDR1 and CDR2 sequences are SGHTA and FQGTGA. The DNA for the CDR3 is TGTGCCAGCAGCACTAGCGGGAGCCAAGAGACCCAGTACTTC. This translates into CASSTSGSQETQYF.

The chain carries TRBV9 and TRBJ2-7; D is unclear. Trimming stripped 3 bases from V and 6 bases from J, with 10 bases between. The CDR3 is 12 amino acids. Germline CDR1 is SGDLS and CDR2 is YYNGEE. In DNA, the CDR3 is TGTGCCAGCAGCGGTCCTAGGTTCGAGCAGTACTTC. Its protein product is CASSGPRFEQYF.

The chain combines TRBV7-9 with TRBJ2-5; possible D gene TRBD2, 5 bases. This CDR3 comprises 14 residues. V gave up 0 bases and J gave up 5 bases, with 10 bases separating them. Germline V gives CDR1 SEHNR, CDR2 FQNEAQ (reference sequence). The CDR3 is CASSLAARRETQYF. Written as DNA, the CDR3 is TGTGCCAGCAGCTTAGCGGCGAGGAGGGAGACCCAGTACTTC. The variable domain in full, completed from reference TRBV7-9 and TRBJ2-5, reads DTGVSQNPRHKITKRGQNVTFRCDPISEHNRLYWYRQTLGQGPEFLTYFQNEAQLEKSRLLSDRFSAERPKGSFSTLEIQRTEQGDSAMYLCASSLAARRETQYFGPGTRLLVL.

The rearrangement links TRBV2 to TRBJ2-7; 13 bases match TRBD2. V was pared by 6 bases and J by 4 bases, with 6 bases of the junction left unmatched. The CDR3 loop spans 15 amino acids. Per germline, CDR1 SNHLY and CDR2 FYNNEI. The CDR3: CASSWTSGSKYEQYF. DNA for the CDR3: TGTGCCAGCAGCTGGACTAGCGGGAGCAAATACGAGCAGTACTTC.